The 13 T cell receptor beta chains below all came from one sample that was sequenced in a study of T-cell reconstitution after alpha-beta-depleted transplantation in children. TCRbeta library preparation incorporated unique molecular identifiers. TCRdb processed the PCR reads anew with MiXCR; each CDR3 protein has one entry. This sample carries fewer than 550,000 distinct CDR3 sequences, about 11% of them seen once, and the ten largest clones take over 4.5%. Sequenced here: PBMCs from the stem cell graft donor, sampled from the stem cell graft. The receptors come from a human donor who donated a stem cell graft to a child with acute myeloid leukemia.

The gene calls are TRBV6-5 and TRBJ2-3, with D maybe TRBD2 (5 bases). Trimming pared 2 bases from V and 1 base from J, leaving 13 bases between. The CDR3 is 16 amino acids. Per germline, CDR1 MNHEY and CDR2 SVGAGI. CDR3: CASSYRGGDGTDTQYF. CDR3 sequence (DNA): TGTGCCAGCAGTTACCGGGGTGGCGACGGCACAGATACGCAGTATTTT.

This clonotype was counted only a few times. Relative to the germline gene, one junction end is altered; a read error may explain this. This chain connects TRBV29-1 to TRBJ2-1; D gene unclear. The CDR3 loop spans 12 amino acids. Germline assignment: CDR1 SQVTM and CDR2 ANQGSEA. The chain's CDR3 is CSGQISNNEQFF. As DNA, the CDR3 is TGCAGCGGACAAATCTCCAACAATGAGCAGTTCTTC.

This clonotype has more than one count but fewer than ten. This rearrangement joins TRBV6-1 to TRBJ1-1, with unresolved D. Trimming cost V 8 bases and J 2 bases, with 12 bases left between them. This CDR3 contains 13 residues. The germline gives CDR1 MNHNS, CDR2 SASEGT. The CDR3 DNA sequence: TGTGCCAGCCATAACACCCAAAACACTGAAGCTTTCTTT. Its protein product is CASHNTQNTEAFF.

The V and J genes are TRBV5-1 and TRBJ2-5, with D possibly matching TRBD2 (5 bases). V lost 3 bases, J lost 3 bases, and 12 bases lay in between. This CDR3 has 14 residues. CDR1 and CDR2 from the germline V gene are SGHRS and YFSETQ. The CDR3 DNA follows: TGCGCCAGCAGCTACGGACTTTTCGAAGAGACCCAGTACTTC. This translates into CASSYGLFEETQYF.

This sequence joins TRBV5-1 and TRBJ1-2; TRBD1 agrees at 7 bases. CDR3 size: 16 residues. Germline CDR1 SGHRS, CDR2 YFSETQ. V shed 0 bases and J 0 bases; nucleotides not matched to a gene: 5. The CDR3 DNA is TGCGCCAGCAGCTTGGCGGGGGACAGTTCTAACTATGGCTACACCTTC. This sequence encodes CASSLAGDSSNYGYTF.

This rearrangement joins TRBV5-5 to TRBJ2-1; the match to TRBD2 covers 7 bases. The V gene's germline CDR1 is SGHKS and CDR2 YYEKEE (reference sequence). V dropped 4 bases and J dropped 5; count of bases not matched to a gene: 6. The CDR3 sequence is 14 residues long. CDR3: CASSLPGTNNEQFF. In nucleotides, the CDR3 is TGTGCCAGCAGCCTGCCGGGGACTAACAATGAGCAGTTCTTC.

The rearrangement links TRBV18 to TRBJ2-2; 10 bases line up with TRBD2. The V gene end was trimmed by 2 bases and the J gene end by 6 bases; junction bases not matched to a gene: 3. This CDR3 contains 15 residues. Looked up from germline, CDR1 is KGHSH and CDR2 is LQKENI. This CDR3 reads CASSPASGSAGELFF. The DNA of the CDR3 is TGTGCCAGCTCACCAGCTAGCGGGAGCGCCGGGGAGCTGTTTTTT. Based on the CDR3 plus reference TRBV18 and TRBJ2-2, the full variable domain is NAGVMQNPRHLVRRRGQEARLRCSPMKGHSHVYWYRQLPEEGLKFMVYLQKENIIDESGMPKERFSAEFPKEGPSILRIQQVVRGDSAAYFCASSPASGSAGELFFGEGSRLTVL.

The CDR3 DNA reads as TGCAGTGCTCTTACAGGGGGGGGTACCGGGGAGCTGTTTTTT. Protein: CSALTGGGTGELFF. V and J are TRBV20-1 and TRBJ2-2, with a possible D match to TRBD1 (8 bases). The germline V gene has CDR1 DFQATT and CDR2 SNEGSKA (reference sequence). This CDR3 has 14 amino acids. With 5 bases removed from V and 5 bases from J, the gap between germline ends came to 15 bases.

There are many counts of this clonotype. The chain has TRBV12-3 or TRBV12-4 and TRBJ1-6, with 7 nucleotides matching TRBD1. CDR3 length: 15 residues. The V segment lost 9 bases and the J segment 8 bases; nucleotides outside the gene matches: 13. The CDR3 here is CASRSTVGGDSPLHF. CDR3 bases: TGTGCCAGTCGGTCAACGGTAGGGGGCGATTCACCCCTCCACTTT.

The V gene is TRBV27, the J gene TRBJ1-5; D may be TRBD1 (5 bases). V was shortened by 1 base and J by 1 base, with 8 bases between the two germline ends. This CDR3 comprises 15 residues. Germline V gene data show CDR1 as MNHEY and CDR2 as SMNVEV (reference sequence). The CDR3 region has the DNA TGTGCCAGCAGTTTATTGGGGGAGAGCAATCAGCCCCAGCATTTT. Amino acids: CASSLLGESNQPQHF.

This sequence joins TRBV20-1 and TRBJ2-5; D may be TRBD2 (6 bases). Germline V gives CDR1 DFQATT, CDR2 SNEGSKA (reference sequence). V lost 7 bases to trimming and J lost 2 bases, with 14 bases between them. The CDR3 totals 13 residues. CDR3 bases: TGCAGTGGGGAGGTCCGCCCACAAGAGACCCAGTACTTC. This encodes CSGEVRPQETQYF.

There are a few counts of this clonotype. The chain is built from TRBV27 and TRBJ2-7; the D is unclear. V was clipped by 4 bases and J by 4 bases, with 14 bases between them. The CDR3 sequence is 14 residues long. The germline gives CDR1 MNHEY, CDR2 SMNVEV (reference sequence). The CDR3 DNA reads TGTGCCAGCAGTTCGGCTTTTGGACCTTACGAGCAGTACTTC. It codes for CASSSAFGPYEQYF.

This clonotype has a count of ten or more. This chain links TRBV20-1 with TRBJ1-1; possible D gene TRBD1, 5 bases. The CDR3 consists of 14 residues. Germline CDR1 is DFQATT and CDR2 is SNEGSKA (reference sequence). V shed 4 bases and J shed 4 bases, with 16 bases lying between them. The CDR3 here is CSANGHWGSTEAFF. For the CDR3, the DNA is TGCAGTGCTAACGGACATTGGGGGAGCACTGAAGCTTTCTTT.